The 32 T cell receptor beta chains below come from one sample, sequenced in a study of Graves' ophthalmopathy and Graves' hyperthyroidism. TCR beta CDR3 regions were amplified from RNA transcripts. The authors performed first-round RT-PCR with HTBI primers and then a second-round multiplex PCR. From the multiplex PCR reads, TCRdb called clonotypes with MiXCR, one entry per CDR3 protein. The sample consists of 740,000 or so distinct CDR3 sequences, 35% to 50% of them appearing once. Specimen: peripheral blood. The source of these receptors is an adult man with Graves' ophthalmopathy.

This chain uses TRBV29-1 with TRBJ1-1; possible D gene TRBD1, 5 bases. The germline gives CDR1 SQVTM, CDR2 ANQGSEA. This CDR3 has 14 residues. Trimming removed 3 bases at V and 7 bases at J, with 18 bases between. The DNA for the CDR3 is TGCAGCGTTGATAGGCGTGACAGAGAGAATGAAGCTTTCTTT. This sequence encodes CSVDRRDRENEAFF.

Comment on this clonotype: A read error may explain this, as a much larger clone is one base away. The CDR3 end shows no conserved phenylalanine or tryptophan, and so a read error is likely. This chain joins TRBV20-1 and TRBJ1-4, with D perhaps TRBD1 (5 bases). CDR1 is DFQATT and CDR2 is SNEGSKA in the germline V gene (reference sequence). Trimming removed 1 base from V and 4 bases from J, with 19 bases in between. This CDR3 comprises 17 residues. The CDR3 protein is CSARATTGRLVNEKLFI. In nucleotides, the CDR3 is TGCAGTGCTAGAGCAACGACGGGACGCCTCGTTAATGAAAAACTGTTTATT.

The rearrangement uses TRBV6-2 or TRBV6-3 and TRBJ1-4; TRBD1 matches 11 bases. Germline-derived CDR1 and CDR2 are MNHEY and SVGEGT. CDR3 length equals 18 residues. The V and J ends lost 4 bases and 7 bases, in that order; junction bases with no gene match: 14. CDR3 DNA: TGTGCCAGCAGTTCACAAGGGACAGGGGGTCGTTCGGGTGAAAAACTGTTTTTT. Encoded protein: CASSSQGTGGRSGEKLFF.

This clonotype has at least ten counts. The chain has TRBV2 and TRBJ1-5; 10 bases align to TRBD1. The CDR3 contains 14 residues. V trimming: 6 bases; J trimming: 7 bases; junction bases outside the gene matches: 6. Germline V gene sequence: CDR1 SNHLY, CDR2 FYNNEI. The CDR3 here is CASSATGGLQPQHF. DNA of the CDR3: TGTGCCAGCAGCGCGACAGGGGGCTTGCAGCCCCAGCATTTT.

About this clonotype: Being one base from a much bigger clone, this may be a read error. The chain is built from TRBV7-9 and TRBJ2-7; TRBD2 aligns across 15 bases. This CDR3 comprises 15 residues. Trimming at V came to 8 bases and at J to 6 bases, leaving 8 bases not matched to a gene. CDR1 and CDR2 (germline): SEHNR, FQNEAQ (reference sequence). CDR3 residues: CASGTGLAGGGEQYF. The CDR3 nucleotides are TGTGCCAGCGGCACGGGACTAGCGGGAGGCGGCGAGCAGTACTTC.

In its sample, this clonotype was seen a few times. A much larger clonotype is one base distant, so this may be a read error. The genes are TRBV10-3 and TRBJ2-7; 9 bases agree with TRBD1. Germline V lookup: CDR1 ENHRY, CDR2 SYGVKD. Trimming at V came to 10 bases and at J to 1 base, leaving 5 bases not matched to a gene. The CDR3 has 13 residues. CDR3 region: CANEGQGSYEQYF. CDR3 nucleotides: TGTGCCAACGAGGGACAGGGTTCCTACGAGCAGTACTTC.

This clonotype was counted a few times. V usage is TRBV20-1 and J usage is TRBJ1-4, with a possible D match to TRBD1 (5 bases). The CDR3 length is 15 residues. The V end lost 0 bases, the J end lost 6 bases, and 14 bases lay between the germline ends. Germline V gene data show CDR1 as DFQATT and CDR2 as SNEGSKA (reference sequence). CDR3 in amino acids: CSARDRGIGYEKLFF. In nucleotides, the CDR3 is TGCAGTGCTAGAGATCGGGGGATTGGGTATGAAAAACTGTTTTTT.

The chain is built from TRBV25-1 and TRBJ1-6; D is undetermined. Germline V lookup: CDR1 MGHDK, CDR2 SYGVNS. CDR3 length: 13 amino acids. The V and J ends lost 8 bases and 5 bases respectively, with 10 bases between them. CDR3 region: CASLLRDNSPLHF. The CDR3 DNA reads TGTGCCAGCTTACTACGAGATAATTCACCCCTCCACTTT.

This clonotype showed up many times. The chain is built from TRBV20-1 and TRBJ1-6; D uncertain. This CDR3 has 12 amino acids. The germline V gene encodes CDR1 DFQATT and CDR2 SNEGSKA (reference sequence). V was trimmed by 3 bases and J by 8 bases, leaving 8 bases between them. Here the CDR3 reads CSASLIDSPLHF. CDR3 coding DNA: TGCAGTGCTAGTTTAATCGATTCACCCCTCCACTTT.

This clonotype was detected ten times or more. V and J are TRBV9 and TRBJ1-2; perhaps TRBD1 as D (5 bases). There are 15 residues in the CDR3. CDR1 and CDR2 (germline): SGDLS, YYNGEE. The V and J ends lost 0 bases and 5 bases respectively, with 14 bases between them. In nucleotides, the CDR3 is TGTGCCAGCAGCGTAGAGGGACGGACGTCGTATGGCTACACCTTC. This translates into CASSVEGRTSYGYTF.

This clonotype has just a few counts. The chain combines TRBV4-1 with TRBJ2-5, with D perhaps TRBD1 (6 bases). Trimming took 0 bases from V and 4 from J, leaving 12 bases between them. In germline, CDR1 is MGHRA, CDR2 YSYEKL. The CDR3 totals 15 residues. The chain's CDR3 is CASSQDPSGVETQYF. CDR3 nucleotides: TGCGCCAGCAGCCAAGATCCGTCAGGGGTAGAGACCCAGTACTTC.

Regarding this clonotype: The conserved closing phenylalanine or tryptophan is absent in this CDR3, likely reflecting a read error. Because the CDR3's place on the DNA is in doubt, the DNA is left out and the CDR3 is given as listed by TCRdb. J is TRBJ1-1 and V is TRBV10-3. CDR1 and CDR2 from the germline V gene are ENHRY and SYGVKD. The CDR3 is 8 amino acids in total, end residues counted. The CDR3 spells CAIRRTSG.

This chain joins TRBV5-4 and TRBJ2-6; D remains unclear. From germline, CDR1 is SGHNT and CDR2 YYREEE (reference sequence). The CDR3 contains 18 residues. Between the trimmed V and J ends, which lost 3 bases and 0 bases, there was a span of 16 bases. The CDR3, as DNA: TGTGCCAGCAGCTCAGGCCGGAAGGTAGCCTCTGGGGCCAACGTCCTGACTTTC. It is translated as CASSSGRKVASGANVLTF.

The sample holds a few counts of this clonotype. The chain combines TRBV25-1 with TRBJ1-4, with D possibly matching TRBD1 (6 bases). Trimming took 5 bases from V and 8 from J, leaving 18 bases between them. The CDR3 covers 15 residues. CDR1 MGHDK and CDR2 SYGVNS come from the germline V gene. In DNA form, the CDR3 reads TGTGCCAGCAGTCCCTCCCGGGGGGCGGGCGAAAAACTGTTTTTT. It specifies CASSPSRGAGEKLFF.

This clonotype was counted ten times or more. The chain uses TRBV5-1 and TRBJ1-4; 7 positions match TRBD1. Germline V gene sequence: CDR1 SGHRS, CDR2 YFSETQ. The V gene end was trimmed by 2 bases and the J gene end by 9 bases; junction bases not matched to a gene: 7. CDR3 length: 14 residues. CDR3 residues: CASSFTLGGKKLFF. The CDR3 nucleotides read TGCGCCAGCAGCTTCACCCTAGGGGGCAAAAAACTGTTTTTT. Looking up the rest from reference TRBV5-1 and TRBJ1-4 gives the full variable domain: KAGVTQTPRYLIKTRGQQVTLSCSPISGHRSVSWYQQTPGQGLQFLFEYFSETQRNKGNFPGRFSGRQFSNSRSEMNVSTLELGDSALYLCASSFTLGGKKLFFGSGTQLSVL.

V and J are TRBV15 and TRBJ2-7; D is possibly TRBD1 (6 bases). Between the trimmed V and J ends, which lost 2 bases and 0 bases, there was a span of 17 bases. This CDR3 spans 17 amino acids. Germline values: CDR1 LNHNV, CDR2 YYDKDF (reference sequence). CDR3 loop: CATSRSRRQGSSYEQYF. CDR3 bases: TGTGCCACCAGCAGATCTCGGAGGCAGGGGAGCTCCTACGAGCAGTACTTC.

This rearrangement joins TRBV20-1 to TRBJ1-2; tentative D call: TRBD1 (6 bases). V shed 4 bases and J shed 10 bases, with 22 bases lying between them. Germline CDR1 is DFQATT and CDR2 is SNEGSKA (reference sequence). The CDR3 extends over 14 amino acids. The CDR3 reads CSATPGDGGYDYTF. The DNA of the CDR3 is TGCAGTGCTACCCCAGGGGATGGCGGCTACGACTACACCTTC.

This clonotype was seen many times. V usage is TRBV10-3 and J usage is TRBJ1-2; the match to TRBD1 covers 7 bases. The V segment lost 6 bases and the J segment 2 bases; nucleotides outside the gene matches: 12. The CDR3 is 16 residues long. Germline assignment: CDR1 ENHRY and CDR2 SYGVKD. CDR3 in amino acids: CAIRYRQGLGNYGYTF. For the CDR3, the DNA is TGTGCCATCAGGTATCGACAGGGCTTGGGAAACTATGGCTACACCTTC.

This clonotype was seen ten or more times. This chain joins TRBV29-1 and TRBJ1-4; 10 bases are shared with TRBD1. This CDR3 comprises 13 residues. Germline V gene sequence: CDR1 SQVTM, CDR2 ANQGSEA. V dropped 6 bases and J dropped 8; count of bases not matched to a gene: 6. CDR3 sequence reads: CSVPGQGNEKLFF. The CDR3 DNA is TGCAGCGTGCCGGGACAGGGGAACGAAAAACTGTTTTTT.

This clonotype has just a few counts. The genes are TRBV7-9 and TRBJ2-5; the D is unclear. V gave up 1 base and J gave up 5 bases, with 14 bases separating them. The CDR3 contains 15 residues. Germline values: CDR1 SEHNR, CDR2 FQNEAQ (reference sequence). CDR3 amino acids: CASSLGDMVEETQYF. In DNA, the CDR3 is TGTGCCAGCAGCTTAGGTGATATGGTGGAGGAGACCCAGTACTTC.

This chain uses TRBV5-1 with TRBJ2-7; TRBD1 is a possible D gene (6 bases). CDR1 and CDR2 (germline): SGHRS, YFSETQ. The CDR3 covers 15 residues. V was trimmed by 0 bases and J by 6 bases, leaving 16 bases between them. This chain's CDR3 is CASSLDARGWSEQYF. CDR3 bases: TGCGCCAGCAGCTTGGACGCCAGGGGCTGGTCCGAGCAGTACTTC. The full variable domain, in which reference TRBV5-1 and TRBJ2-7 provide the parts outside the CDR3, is KAGVTQTPRYLIKTRGQQVTLSCSPISGHRSVSWYQQTPGQGLQFLFEYFSETQRNKGNFPGRFSGRQFSNSRSEMNVSTLELGDSALYLCASSLDARGWSEQYFGPGTRLTVT.

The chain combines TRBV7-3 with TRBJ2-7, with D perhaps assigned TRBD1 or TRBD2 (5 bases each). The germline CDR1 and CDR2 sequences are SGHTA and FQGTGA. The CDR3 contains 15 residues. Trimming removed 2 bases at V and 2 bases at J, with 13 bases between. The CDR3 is CASSLYGDPTYEQYF. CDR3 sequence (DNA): TGTGCCAGCAGCTTATATGGGGACCCAACCTACGAGCAGTACTTC.

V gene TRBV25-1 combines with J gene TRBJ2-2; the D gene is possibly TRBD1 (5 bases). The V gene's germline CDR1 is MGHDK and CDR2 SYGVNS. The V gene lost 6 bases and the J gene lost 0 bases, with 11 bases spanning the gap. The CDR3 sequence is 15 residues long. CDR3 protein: CASSQPTANTGELFF. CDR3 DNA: TGTGCCAGCAGCCAACCGACAGCGAACACCGGGGAGCTGTTTTTT. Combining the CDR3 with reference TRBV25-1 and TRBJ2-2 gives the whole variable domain EADIYQTPRYLVIGTGKKITLECSQTMGHDKMYWYQQDPGMELHLIHYSYGVNSTEKGDLSSESTVSRIRTEHFPLTLESARPSHTSQYLCASSQPTANTGELFFGEGSRLTVL.

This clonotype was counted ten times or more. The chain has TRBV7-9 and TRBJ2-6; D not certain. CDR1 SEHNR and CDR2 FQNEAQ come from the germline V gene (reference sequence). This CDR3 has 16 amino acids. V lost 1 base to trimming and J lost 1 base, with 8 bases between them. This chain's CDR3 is CASSLGVGSGANVLTF. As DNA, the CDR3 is TGTGCCAGCAGCTTAGGAGTAGGGTCTGGGGCCAACGTCCTGACTTTC.

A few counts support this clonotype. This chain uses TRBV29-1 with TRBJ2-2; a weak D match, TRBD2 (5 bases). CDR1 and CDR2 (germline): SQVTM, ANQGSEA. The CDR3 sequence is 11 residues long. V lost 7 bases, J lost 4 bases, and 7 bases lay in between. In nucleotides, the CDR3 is TGCAGCGGGAGGAGCACCGGGGAGCTGTTTTTT. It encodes CSGRSTGELFF.

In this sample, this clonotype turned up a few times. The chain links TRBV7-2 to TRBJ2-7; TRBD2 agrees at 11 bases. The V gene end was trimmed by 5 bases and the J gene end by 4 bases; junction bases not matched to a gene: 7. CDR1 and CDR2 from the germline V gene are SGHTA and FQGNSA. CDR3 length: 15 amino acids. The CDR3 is CASSPLAGARYEQYF. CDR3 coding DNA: TGTGCCAGCAGCCCACTAGCGGGAGCTCGGTACGAGCAGTACTTC. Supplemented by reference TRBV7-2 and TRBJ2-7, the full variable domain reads GAGVSQSPSNKVTEKGKDVELRCDPISGHTALYWYRQSLGQGLEFLIYFQGNSAPDKSGLPSDRFSAERTGGSVSTLTIQRTQQEDSAVYLCASSPLAGARYEQYFGPGTRLTVT.

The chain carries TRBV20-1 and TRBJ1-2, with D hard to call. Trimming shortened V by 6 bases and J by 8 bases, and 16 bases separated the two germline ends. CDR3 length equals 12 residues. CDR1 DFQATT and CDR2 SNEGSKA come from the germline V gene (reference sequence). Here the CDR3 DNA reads TGCAGTGCCGCACAAGACCCCGGCGGCTACACCTTC. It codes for CSAAQDPGGYTF.

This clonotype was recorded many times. The CDR3 protein is CSAPHRGPNTEAFF. In nucleotides, the CDR3 is TGCAGTGCGCCTCACAGGGGGCCGAACACTGAAGCTTTCTTT. This chain joins TRBV20-1 and TRBJ1-1; 9 bases are shared with TRBD1. In germline, CDR1 is DFQATT, CDR2 SNEGSKA (reference sequence). V lost 6 bases and J lost 1; bases outside the gene matches: 6. The CDR3 totals 14 residues.

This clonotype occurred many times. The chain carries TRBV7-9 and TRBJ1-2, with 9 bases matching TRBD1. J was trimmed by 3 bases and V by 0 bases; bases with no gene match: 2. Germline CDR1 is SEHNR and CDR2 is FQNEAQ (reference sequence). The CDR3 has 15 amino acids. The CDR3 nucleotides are TGTGCCAGCAGCTTAGCCGGGACAGGGTACTATGGCTACACCTTC. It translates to CASSLAGTGYYGYTF.

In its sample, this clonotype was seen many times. In nucleotides, the CDR3 is TGTGCCAGCACCGCGACAGGGGGCGTTCGCTATGAGACCCAGTACTTC. Protein: CASTATGGVRYETQYF. The chain joins TRBV5-5 to TRBJ2-5; 10 bases map to TRBD1. After removal of 6 bases from V and 5 bases from J, the junction contained 13 bases not matched to a gene. Germline-derived CDR1 and CDR2 are SGHKS and YYEKEE (reference sequence). The CDR3 contains 16 residues.

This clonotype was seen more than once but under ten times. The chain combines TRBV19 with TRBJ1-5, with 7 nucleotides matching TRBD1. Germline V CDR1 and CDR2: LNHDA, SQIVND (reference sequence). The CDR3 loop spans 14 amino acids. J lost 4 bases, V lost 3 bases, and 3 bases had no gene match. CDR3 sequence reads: CASSIMTGNQPQHF. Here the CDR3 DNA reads TGTGCCAGTAGTATTATGACAGGGAATCAGCCCCAGCATTTT. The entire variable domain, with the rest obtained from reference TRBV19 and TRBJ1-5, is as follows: DGGITQSPKYLFRKEGQNVTLSCEQNLNHDAMYWYRQDPGQGLRLIYYSQIVNDFQKGDIAEGYSVSREKKESFPLTVTSAQKNPTAFYLCASSIMTGNQPQHFGDGTRLSIL.

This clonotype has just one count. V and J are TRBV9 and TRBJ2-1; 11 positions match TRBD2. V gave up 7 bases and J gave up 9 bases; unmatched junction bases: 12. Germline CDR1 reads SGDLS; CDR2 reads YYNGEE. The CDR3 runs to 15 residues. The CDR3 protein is CASRDRGSGGVEQFF. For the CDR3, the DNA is TGTGCCAGCCGAGATCGGGGTAGCGGGGGGGTTGAGCAGTTCTTC.